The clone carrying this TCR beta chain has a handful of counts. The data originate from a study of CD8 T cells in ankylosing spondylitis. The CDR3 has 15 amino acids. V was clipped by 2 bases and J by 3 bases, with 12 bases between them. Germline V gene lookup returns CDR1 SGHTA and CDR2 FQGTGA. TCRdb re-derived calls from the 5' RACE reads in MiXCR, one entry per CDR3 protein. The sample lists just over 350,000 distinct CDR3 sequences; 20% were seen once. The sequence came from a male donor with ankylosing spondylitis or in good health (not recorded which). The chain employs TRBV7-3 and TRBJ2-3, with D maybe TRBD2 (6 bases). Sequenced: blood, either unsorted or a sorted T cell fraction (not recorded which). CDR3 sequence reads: CASSLGGGWTDTQYF. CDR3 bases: TGTGCCAGCAGCTTAGGTGGGGGGTGGACAGATACGCAGTATTTT. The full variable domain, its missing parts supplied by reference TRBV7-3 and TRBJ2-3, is GAGVSQTPSNKVTEKGKYVELRCDPISGHTALYWYRQSLGQGPEFLIYFQGTGAADDSGLPNDRFFAVRPEGSVSTLKIQRTERGDSAVYLCASSLGGGWTDTQYFGPGTRLTVL.